This T cell receptor beta chain emerged from a study of blood T cell repertoires in COVID-19. Study details: Both acute and convalescent COVID-19 samples were obtained from the United States, Italy and Spain.

CDR3 length: 13 residues. The germline CDR1 and CDR2 sequences are SNHLY and FYNNEI. V shed 1 base and J shed 5 bases, with 6 bases lying between them. Sequencing used immunoSEQ multiplex PCR; TCRdb keeps in-frame clones, though not all of them. The data contain 190,000 or so clones, 83% of them singletons. This sequence originates from a man between 45 and 60 years old with active or convalescent COVID-19. Sequenced: peripheral blood. The chain couples TRBV2 to TRBJ1-5; tentative D call: TRBD1 (5 bases). This CDR3 is CASSEEGDQPQHF. The CDR3 DNA is TGTGCCAGCAGTGAAGAAGGGGATCAGCCCCAGCATTTT.